Listed below are T cell receptor beta chains from one sample, sequenced in a study of T cell repertoires in cytomegalovirus infection. One entry per CDR3 protein, called by TCRdb with MiXCR from the reads. The sample includes more than 650,000 distinct CDR3 sequences, 35% to 45% of them seen just once. Sequenced material: PBMCs. Every receptor here comes from a human donor in good health (CMV status not recorded). Some clones in this sample may be carry-over from other donors' samples. CDR3s include the opening cysteine and the closing phenylalanine or tryptophan. D genes are given only for firm matches. Not all rows give a size; the values are once, few, many and, for expanded clones, a class.

clone size	J gene	D gene	V gene	CDR3 protein	CDR3 DNA
many	TRBJ2-7	-	TRBV28	CASSLPGSYEQYF	TGTGCCAGCAGCTTACCAGGGAGCTACGAGCAGTACTTC
-	TRBJ1-5	-	TRBV28	CASIKQGGNQPQHF	TGTGCCAGCATTAAACAGGGTGGCAATCAGCCCCAGCATTTT
-	TRBJ1-5	-	TRBV6-1	CASKAGDAQPHHF	TGTGCCAGCAAAGCTGGCGACGCGCAGCCCCATCATTTT
few	TRBJ2-1	TRBD2	TRBV5-4	CASSGGGLESYNEQFF	TGTGCCAGCAGCGGGGGGGGACTAGAATCTTACAATGAGCAGTTCTTC
many	TRBJ1-2	-	TRBV7-6	CASSLGDNSANYGYTF	TGTGCCAGCAGCTTAGGGGACAACTCGGCTAACTATGGCTACACCTTC
-	TRBJ2-3	TRBD2	TRBV7-2	CASSLRLAVGSETDTQYF	TGTGCCAGCAGCTTGAGACTAGCGGTAGGTAGTGAGACAGATACGCAGTATTTT
-	TRBJ2-7	-	TRBV28	CASSFSRRGEQYF	TGTGCCAGCAGCTTCTCCCGGAGGGGCGAGCAGTACTTC
-	TRBJ2-3	-	TRBV6-2/TRBV6-3	CASSYVGPRDTQYF	TGTGCCAGCAGTTACGTGGGGCCCCGAGATACGCAGTATTTT
-	TRBJ2-4	-	TRBV2	CASSVSGGPAKNIQYF	TGTGCCAGCAGTGTTTCGGGGGGCCCGGCCAAAAACATTCAGTACTTC
-	TRBJ2-7	-	TRBV28	CASSLHPRESSYEQYF	TGTGCCAGCAGTTTACATCCACGGGAGAGCTCCTACGAGCAGTACTTC
-	TRBJ1-1	-	TRBV25-1	CASSDKAFF	TGTGCCAGCAGTGATAAAGCTTTCTTT
-	TRBJ2-6	-	TRBV29-1	CSVTSGANVLTF	TGCAGCGTGACCTCTGGGGCCAACGTCCTGACTTTC
-	TRBJ1-5	-	TRBV28	CASSLTETNQPQHF	TGTGCCAGCAGTTTGACAGAAACGAACCAGCCCCAGCATTTT
-	TRBJ2-1	-	TRBV20-1	CSARDSSNNEQFF	TGCAGTGCTAGAGATTCCAGTAACAATGAGCAGTTCTTC
many	TRBJ2-5	TRBD1	TRBV7-2	CASREAGTGGLPETQYF	TGTGCCAGCAGAGAGGCCGGGACAGGGGGCCTTCCAGAGACCCAGTACTTC
-	TRBJ1-1	TRBD1	TRBV25-1	CASSEVQNRGETEAFF	TGTGCCAGCAGTGAAGTCCAGAACAGGGGTGAAACTGAAGCTTTCTTT
few	TRBJ2-1	-	TRBV7-2	CASSLWIGASSYNEQFF	TGTGCCAGCAGCTTATGGATCGGGGCCAGCTCCTACAATGAGCAGTTCTTC
-	TRBJ1-1	-	TRBV25-1	CASSDRAEAFF	TGTGCCAGCAGTGATCGGGCTGAAGCTTTCTTT
many	TRBJ1-1	-	TRBV7-3	CASSPPKVAVTEAFF	TGTGCCAGCAGCCCTCCGAAGGTAGCCGTCACTGAAGCTTTCTTT
-	TRBJ2-1	TRBD2	TRBV10-3	CAISPTSVLNEQFF	TGTGCCATCAGTCCCACTAGCGTCCTCAATGAGCAGTTCTTC
-	TRBJ2-1	-	TRBV6-5	CASKDLTRHNNEQFF	TGTGCCAGCAAAGACCTTACTAGGCACAACAATGAGCAGTTCTTC
-	TRBJ2-2	-	TRBV7-2	CASRLPGAGELFF	TGTGCCAGCAGGTTGCCCGGCGCCGGGGAGCTGTTTTTT
-	TRBJ1-1	TRBD1	TRBV5-1	CASTPGGSNTEAFF	TGCGCCAGCACCCCAGGGGGGAGCAACACTGAAGCTTTCTTT
many	TRBJ1-1	-	TRBV6-1	CASRRMLDRNTEAFF	TGTGCCAGCAGGCGTATGCTCGACAGGAACACTGAAGCTTTCTTT
many	TRBJ1-5	-	TRBV7-6	CASSPRSGNQPQHF	TGTGCCAGCAGCCCGCGGTCGGGCAATCAGCCCCAGCATTTT
few	TRBJ1-1	-	TRBV28	CASYSWGATEAFF	TGTGCCAGCTATTCATGGGGGGCCACTGAAGCTTTCTTT
few	TRBJ2-1	-	TRBV5-1	CASSPLNNNEQFF	TGCGCCAGCAGCCCCCTAAATAACAATGAGCAGTTCTTC
-	TRBJ1-5	-	TRBV20-1	CSASHMILSNQPQHF	TGCAGTGCTAGCCACATGATCCTTAGCAATCAGCCCCAGCATTTT
many	TRBJ2-7	TRBD1	TRBV7-2	CASSLAGTGPYEQYF	TGTGCCAGCAGCTTAGCAGGGACAGGACCCTACGAGCAGTACTTC
-	TRBJ2-1	TRBD2	TRBV20-1	CSAESGGESYNEQFF	TGCAGTGCTGAGAGCGGGGGGGAATCCTACAATGAGCAGTTCTTC
-	TRBJ2-1	TRBD2	TRBV11-2	CASSFNGRENNEQFF	TGTGCCAGCAGCTTTAACGGGAGGGAAAACAATGAGCAGTTCTTC
-	TRBJ2-7	-	TRBV19	CASSIVGTSTRQYF	TGTGCCAGTAGTATAGTCGGGACCTCAACCCGGCAGTACTTC